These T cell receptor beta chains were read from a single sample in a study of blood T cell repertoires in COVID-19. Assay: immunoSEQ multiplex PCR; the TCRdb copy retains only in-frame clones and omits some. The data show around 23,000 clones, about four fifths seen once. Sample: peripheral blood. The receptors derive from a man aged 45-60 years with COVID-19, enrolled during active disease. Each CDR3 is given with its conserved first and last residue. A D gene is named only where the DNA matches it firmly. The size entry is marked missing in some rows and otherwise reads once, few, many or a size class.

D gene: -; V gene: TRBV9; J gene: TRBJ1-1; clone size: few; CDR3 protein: CASSRFELYTEAFF; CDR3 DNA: TGTGCCAGCAGCAGATTTGAGCTATACACTGAAGCTTTCTTT
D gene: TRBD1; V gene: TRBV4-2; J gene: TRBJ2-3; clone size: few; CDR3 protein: CASSQDSGTADTQYF; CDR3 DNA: TGTGCCAGCAGCCAAGACTCCGGGACAGCAGATACGCAGTATTTT
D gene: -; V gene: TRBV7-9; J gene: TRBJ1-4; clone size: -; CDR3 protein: CASSSEGYEKLFF; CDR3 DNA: TGTGCCAGCAGTTCTGAGGGTTACGAAAAACTGTTTTTT
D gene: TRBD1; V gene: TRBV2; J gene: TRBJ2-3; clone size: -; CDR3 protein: CASSEGQGWTDTQYF; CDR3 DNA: TGTGCCAGCAGTGAGGGACAGGGCTGGACAGATACGCAGTATTTT
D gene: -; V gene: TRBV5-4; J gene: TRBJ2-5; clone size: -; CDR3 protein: CASSFQGKRETQYF; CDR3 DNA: TGTGCCAGCAGCTTCCAGGGTAAGAGGGAGACCCAGTACTTC
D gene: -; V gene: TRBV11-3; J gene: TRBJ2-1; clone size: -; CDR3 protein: CASSRGTARHNEQFF; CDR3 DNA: TGTGCCAGCAGCCGGGGGACAGCCAGACACAATGAGCAGTTCTTC
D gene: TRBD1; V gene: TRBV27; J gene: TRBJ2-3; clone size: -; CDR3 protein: CASSLLTGGVADTQYF; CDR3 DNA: TGTGCCAGCAGTCTTCTGACAGGGGGAGTCGCAGATACGCAGTATTTT
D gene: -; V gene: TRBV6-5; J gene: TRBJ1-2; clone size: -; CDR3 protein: CASSYGAGDGYTF; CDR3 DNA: TGTGCCAGCAGTTACGGGGCAGGGGATGGCTACACCTTC
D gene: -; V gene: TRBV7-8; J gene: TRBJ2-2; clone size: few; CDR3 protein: CASSQFGGERTGELFF; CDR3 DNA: TGTGCCAGCAGCCAATTTGGAGGGGAGAGGACCGGGGAGCTGTTTTTT
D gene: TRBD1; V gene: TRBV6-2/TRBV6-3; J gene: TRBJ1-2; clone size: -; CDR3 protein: CASSSNRGYGYTF; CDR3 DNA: TGTGCCAGCAGTTCGAACAGGGGGTATGGCTACACCTTC
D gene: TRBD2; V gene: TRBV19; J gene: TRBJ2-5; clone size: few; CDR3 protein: CASSITSGSLETQYF; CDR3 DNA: TGTGCCAGTAGTATAACTAGCGGGAGCCTGGAGACCCAGTACTTC
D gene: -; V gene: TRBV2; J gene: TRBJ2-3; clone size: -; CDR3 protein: CASRAGQINTDTQYF; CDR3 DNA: TGTGCCAGCAGGGCCGGACAGATCAACACAGATACGCAGTATTTT
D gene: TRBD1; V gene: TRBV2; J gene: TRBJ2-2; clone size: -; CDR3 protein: CASRWTGPTGELFF; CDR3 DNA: TGTGCCAGCAGGTGGACAGGGCCCACCGGGGAGCTGTTTTTT
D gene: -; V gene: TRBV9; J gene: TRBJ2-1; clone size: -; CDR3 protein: CASSQDNEQFF; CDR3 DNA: TGTGCCAGCAGCCAGGACAATGAGCAGTTCTTC
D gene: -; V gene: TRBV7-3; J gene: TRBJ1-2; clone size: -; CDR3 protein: CASSSMGRGDYGYTF; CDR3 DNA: TGTGCCAGCAGCTCTATGGGGAGAGGAGACTATGGCTACACCTTC
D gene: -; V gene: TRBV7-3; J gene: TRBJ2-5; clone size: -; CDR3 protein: CASAVPGNQETQYF; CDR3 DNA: TGTGCCAGCGCGGTTCCGGGTAACCAAGAGACCCAGTACTTC
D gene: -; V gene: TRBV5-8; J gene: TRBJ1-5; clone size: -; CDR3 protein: CASSFVGRGGQPQHF; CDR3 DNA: TGTGCCAGCAGCTTCGTGGGGAGGGGCGGACAGCCCCAGCATTTT
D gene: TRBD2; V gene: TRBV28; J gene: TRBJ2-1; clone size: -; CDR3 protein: CASSLKLAGVRNEQFF; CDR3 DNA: TGTGCCAGCAGTTTAAAGCTAGCGGGGGTGAGGAATGAGCAGTTCTTC
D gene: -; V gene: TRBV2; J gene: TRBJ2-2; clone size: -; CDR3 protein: CASGGQTYTGELFF; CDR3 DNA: TGTGCCAGCGGTGGACAGACGTACACCGGGGAGCTGTTTTTT
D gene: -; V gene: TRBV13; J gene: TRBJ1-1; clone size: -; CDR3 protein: CASSFPGFNTEAFF; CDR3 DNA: TGTGCCAGCAGCTTCCCAGGGTTTAACACTGAAGCTTTCTTT
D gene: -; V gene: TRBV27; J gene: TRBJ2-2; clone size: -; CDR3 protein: CASKGGRNTGELFF; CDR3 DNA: TGTGCCAGCAAGGGGGGGCGGAACACCGGGGAGCTGTTTTTT
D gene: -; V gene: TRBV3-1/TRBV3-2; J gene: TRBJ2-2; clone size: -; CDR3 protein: CASSNGVRATNTGELFF; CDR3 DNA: TGTGCCAGCAGCAATGGGGTGCGGGCAACGAACACCGGGGAGCTGTTTTTT
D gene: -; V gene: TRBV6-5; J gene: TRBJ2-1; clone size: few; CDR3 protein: CASSRHLGSDEQFF; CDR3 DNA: TGTGCCAGCAGTCGCCATCTCGGGTCCGATGAGCAGTTCTTC